Listed below are T cell receptor beta chains from one sample, sequenced in a study of response to subunit inactivated influenza vaccine. TCRdb re-analysed the RT-PCR reads in MiXCR, keeping a single row per CDR3 protein. The table shows some 160,000 distinct CDR3 sequences, with roughly a tenth occurring only once. Specimen: non-naive T cells sorted from PBMCs, collected 35 to 45 days after vaccination. All receptors come from a middle-aged man who received an inactivated influenza vaccine. Each CDR3 is given without its conserved first and last residue.

j_call,v_call,cdr3_aa
TRBJ2-7,TRBV30,AWSRDRGGYEQY
TRBJ2-2,TRBV10-3,AIKRGQVNTGELF
TRBJ2-7,TRBV4-2,ASSQEGAESYEQY
TRBJ1-2,TRBV10-3,AISPRQHGSYGYT
TRBJ1-1,TRBV27,ASSFQSDTEAF
TRBJ2-3,TRBV20-1,SARHLSTDTQY
TRBJ2-7,TRBV11-2,ASRLIRDRGGEQY
TRBJ2-4,TRBV11-2,ASSFARLGTKNIQY
TRBJ2-2,TRBV12-3/TRBV12-4,ASSKPTPQSNTGELF
TRBJ2-7,TRBV20-1,SATGTGRYEQY
TRBJ1-4,TRBV20-1,SATPGTREKLF
TRBJ1-1,TRBV28,ASSLGGAASAF
TRBJ2-1,TRBV29-1,SVVGLAGNSYNEQF
TRBJ2-1,TRBV9,ASSVRQGWNEQF
TRBJ2-5,TRBV5-1,ASSVTGGGQETQY
TRBJ2-3,TRBV20-1,SARAGGGAIDTQY
TRBJ2-5,TRBV14,ASSRGSLGTQY
TRBJ2-5,TRBV5-1,ASSLGRSGETQY
TRBJ2-5,TRBV7-3,ASSVSGRGQWETQY
TRBJ2-1,TRBV7-7,ASSPRDSNNEQF
TRBJ1-1,TRBV5-1,ASSPWGGSQPSSEAF
TRBJ1-2,TRBV7-9,ASSRTSGDGGYT
TRBJ2-1,TRBV27,ASSRAGTSGRRQF
TRBJ2-7,TRBV5-1,ASSLGSGSYEQY
TRBJ2-1,TRBV7-2,ASSPNRADNEQF
TRBJ2-5,TRBV5-1,ASSLAGRTILVGEPETQY
TRBJ2-6,TRBV12-3/TRBV12-4,ASSLNRVWMSGANVLT
TRBJ1-1,TRBV5-6,ASSFSRQGGNTEAF
TRBJ1-1,TRBV6-2/TRBV6-3,ASSSTGGKGTEAF